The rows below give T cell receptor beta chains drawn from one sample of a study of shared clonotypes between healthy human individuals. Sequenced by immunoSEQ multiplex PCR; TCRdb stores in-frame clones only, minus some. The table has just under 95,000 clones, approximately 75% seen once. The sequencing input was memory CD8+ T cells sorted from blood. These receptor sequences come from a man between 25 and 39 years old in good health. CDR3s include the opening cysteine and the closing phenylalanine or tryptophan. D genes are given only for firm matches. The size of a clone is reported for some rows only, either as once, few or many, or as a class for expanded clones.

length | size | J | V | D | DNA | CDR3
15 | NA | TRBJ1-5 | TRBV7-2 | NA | TGTGCCAGCAGCACCCGGGAGGGAGCGGATCAGCCCCAGCATTTT | CASSTREGADQPQHF
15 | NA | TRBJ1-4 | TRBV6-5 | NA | TGTGCCAGCAGTTACCTCGGGGGCCGGGGTGAAAAACTGTTTTTT | CASSYLGGRGEKLFF
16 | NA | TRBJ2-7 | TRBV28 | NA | TGTGCCAGCAGTTTTTGGGCCTGGACAGAGCCCTACGAGCAGTACTTC | CASSFWAWTEPYEQYF
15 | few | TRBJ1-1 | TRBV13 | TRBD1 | TGTGCCAGCAGCACACGGGACAGGGGAAACACTGAAGCTTTCTTT | CASSTRDRGNTEAFF
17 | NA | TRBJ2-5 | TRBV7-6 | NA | TGTGCCAGCAGCCTACTGCCTATTACGTCCCTCCAAGAGACCCAGTACTTC | CASSLLPITSLQETQYF
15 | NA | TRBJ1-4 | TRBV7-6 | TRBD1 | TGTGCCAGCAGCCTATGGACAGGGCGGGGTGAAAAACTGTTTTTT | CASSLWTGRGEKLFF
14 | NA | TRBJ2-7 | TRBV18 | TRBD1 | TGTGCCAGCTCATTCCGACAGGGGAAGGACGAGCAGTACTTC | CASSFRQGKDEQYF
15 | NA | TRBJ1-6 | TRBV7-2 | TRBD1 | TGTGCCAGCAGCTGGAGGACAGGTGGCGATTCACCCCTCCACTTT | CASSWRTGGDSPLHF
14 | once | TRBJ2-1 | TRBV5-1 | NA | TGCGCCAGCAGCATAGGACAGTCTTACAATGAGCAGTTCTTC | CASSIGQSYNEQFF
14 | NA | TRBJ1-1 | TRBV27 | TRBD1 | TGTGCCAGCAGTTTATCGGGCAGGGGGCATCGAGCTTTCTTT | CASSLSGRGHRAFF